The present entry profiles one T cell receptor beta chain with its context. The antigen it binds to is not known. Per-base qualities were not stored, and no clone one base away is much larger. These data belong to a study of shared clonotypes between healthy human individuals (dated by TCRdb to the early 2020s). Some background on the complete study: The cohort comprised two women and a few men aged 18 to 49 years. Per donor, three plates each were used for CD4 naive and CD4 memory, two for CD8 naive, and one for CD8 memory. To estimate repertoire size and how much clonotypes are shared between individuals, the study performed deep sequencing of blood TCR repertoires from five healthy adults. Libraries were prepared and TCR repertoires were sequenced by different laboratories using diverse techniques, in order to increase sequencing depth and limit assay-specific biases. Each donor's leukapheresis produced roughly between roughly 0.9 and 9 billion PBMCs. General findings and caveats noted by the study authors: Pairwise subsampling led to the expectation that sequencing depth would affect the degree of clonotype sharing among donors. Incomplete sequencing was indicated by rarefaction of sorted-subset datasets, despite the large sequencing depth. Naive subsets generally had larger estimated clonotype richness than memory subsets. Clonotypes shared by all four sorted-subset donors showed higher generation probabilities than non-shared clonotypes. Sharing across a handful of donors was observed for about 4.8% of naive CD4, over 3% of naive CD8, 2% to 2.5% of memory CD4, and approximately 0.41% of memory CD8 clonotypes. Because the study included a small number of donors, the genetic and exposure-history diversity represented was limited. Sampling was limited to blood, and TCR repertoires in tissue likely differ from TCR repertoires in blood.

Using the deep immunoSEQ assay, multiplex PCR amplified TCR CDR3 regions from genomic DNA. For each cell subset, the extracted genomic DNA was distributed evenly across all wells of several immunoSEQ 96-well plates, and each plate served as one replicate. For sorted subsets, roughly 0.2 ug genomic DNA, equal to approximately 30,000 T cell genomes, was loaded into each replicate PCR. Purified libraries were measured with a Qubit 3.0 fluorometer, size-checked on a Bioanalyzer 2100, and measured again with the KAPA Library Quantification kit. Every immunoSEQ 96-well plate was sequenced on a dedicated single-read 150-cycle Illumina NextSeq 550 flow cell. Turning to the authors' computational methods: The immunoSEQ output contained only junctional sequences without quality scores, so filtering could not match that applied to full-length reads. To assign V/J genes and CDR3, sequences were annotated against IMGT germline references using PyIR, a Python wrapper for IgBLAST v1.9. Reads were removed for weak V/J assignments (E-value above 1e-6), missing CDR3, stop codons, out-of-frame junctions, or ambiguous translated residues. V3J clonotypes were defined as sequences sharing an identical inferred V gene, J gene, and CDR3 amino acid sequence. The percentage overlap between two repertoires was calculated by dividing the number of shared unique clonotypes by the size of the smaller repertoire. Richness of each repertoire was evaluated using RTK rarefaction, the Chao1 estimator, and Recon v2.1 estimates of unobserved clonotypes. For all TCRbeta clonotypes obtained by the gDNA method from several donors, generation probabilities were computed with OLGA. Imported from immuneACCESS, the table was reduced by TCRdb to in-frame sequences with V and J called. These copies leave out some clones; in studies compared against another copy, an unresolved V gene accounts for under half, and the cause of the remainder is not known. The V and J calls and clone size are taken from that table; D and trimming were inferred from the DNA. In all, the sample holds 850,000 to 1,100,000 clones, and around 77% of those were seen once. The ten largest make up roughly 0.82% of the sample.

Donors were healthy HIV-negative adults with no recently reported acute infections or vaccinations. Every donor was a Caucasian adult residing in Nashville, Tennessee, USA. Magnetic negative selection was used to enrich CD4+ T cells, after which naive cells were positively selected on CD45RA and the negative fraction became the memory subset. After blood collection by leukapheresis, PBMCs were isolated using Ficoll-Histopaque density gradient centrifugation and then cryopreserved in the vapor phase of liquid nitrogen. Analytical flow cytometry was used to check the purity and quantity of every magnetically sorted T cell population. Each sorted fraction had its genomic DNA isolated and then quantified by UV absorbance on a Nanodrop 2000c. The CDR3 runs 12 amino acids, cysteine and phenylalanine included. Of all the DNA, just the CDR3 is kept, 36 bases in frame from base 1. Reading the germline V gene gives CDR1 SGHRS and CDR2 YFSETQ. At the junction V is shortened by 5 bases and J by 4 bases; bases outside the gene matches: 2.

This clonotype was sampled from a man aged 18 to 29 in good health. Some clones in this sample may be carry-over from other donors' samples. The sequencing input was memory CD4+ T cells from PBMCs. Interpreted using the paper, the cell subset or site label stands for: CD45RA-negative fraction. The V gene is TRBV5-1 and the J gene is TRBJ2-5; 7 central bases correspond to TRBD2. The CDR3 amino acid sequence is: CASRGEGETQYF. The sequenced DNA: TGCGCCAGCAGGGGGGAGGGAGAGACCCAGTACTTC.